The 30 T cell receptor beta chains below were found in one sample sequenced in a study of T cell changes during pregnancy in multiple sclerosis. Assay: immunoSEQ multiplex PCR; the TCRdb copy retains only in-frame clones and omits some. The sample holds approximately 61,000 clones, roughly 90% seen once. The sequences come from peripheral blood, collected in the first trimester of pregnancy. All receptors derive from a female donor in good health, enrolled as a control in a pregnancy study.

The chain is built from TRBV9 and TRBJ2-1, with a possible D match to TRBD2 (5 bases). Trimming took off 5 bases at V and 2 bases at J, with 20 bases between the two ends. Germline V gives CDR1 SGDLS, CDR2 YYNGEE. The CDR3 length is 17 residues. The CDR3 sequence: CASSFDTGFSTYNEQFF. The CDR3 nucleotides read TGTGCCAGCAGTTTCGACACGGGGTTTTCCACCTACAATGAGCAGTTCTTC. Based on the CDR3 plus reference TRBV9 and TRBJ2-1, the full variable domain is DSGVTQTPKHLITATGQRVTLRCSPRSGDLSVYWYQQSLDQGLQFLIQYYNGEERAKGNILERFSAQQFPDLHSELNLSSLELGDSALYFCASSFDTGFSTYNEQFFGPGTRLTVL.

The chain has TRBV27 and TRBJ2-7; D not resolved. CDR3 length: 14 residues. Between the trimmed V and J ends, which lost 4 bases and 2 bases, there was a span of 12 bases. Germline loops: CDR1 MNHEY, CDR2 SMNVEV (reference sequence). The CDR3 reads CASSSYLGAYEQYF. CDR3 sequence (DNA): TGTGCCAGCAGTTCCTACTTGGGCGCCTACGAGCAGTACTTC.

The CDR3 bases are TGTGCCAGCAGCCAGGGACAGGGGAATGAAAAACTGTTTTTT. This translates into CASSQGQGNEKLFF. The gene calls are TRBV4-2 and TRBJ1-4; 10 bases agree with TRBD1. The germline V gene encodes CDR1 LGHNA and CDR2 YNFKEQ. The CDR3 is made up of 14 amino acids. V lost 3 bases to trimming and J lost 5 bases; unmatched junction nucleotides: 0.

The chain couples TRBV7-9 to TRBJ2-2, with D maybe TRBD1 (5 bases). Germline values: CDR1 SEHNR, CDR2 FQNEAQ (reference sequence). V was cut by 5 bases and J by 3 bases, with 19 bases left in between. The CDR3 consists of 17 residues. For the CDR3, the DNA is TGTGCCAGCAGCCACCGACAGATGGGGTATGACACCGGGGAGCTGTTTTTT. It codes for CASSHRQMGYDTGELFF.

The V gene is TRBV29-1, the J gene TRBJ1-2; D uncertain. V was pared by 0 bases and J by 5 bases, with 13 bases between. Germline CDR1 and CDR2: SQVTM and ANQGSEA. This CDR3 has 14 amino acids. This CDR3 reads CSVEDTGSSYGYTF. CDR3 in DNA: TGCAGCGTTGAAGATACGGGTAGCTCTTATGGCTACACCTTC.

The genes are TRBV7-7 and TRBJ2-5; the D is unclear. The V end was cut by 5 bases, the J end by 2 bases, with 9 bases between. This CDR3 region has 13 residues. Germline lookup yields CDR1 SSHAT and CDR2 FNYEAQ (reference sequence). The CDR3, as DNA: TGTGCCAGCAGCGTACAGCCTCAAGAGACCCAGTACTTC. Protein: CASSVQPQETQYF.

This clone was recorded a few times. DNA of the CDR3: TGTGCCAGCAGCTTAGATGGGGGCGGTGGCTACACCTTC. Its protein product is CASSLDGGGGYTF. The chain carries TRBV7-9 and TRBJ1-2; a weak D match, TRBD1 (6 bases). V lost 1 base and J lost 7, with 10 bases in between. CDR3 length: 13 residues. The V gene's germline CDR1 is SEHNR and CDR2 FQNEAQ (reference sequence).

The rearrangement joins TRBV9 to TRBJ1-1; 7 positions match TRBD1. J was trimmed by 1 base and V by 3 bases; bases with no gene match: 0. The length of the CDR3 is 13 residues. CDR1 and CDR2 (germline): SGDLS, YYNGEE. The CDR3 coding sequence is TGTGCCAGCAGCGGACAGGGGAACACTGAAGCTTTCTTT. It encodes CASSGQGNTEAFF.

The CDR3 protein is CASSSPLSGEKLFF. Written as DNA, the CDR3 is TGTGCCAGCAGCTCCCCCCTCTCCGGGGAAAAACTGTTTTTT. V is TRBV7-9 and J is TRBJ1-4; D is uncertain. Germline assignment: CDR1 SEHNR and CDR2 FQNEAQ (reference sequence). Trimming shortened V by 4 bases and J by 8 bases, and 14 bases separated the two germline ends. The CDR3 totals 14 residues. The full variable domain, completed using reference TRBV7-9 and TRBJ1-4, is DTGVSQNPRHKITKRGQNVTFRCDPISEHNRLYWYRQTLGQGPEFLTYFQNEAQLEKSRLLSDRFSAERPKGSFSTLEIQRTEQGDSAMYLCASSSPLSGEKLFFGSGTQLSVL.

This chain connects TRBV18 to TRBJ2-7, with D tentatively TRBD1 (5 bases). V was pared by 5 bases and J by 1 base, with 15 bases between. CDR1 KGHSH and CDR2 LQKENI come from the germline V gene. The CDR3 has 15 residues. Here the CDR3 DNA reads TGTGCCAGCTCATTAGACAGACAAAGATCCTACGAGCAGTACTTC. Residues: CASSLDRQRSYEQYF.

The gene calls are TRBV7-3 and TRBJ1-1, with no clear D. The germline CDR1 and CDR2 sequences are SGHTA and FQGTGA. This CDR3 region has 13 residues. Trimming took off 6 bases at V and 3 bases at J, with 11 bases between the two ends. The CDR3 bases are TGTGCCAGCAGATTTTCAGGTGACACTGAAGCTTTCTTT. Its translation: CASRFSGDTEAFF.

V and J are TRBV28 and TRBJ1-4, with a weak D call TRBD1 (5 bases). CDR3 length equals 15 residues. Trimming removed 5 bases from V and 2 bases from J, with 12 bases in between. CDR1 and CDR2 (germline): MDHEN, SYDVKM. CDR3 region: CASSPQGVTNEKLFF. The CDR3, as DNA: TGTGCCAGCAGTCCGCAGGGTGTGACTAATGAAAAACTGTTTTTT.

V gene TRBV27 combines with J gene TRBJ2-1; 11 bases are shared with TRBD2. The CDR3 runs 16 residues. V trimming: 5 bases; J trimming: 4 bases; junction bases outside the gene matches: 7. The germline V gene has CDR1 MNHEY and CDR2 SMNVEV (reference sequence). Written as DNA, the CDR3 is TGTGCCAGCAGTAACTCCGGGACTAGCGGATACAATGAGCAGTTCTTC. The encoded protein is CASSNSGTSGYNEQFF.

This rearrangement joins TRBV27 to TRBJ2-7, with D possibly TRBD2 on 5 matching bases. This CDR3 has 13 amino acids. Looked up from germline, CDR1 is MNHEY and CDR2 is SMNVEV (reference sequence). V lost 2 bases and J lost 5, with 10 bases in between. DNA for the CDR3: TGTGCCAGCAGTTTAACGGGGAACCACGAGCAGTACTTC. It specifies CASSLTGNHEQYF.

This clone was counted once. The J gene is TRBJ2-7, the V gene TRBV9; the match to TRBD1 covers 12 bases. This CDR3 has 14 residues. Germline V gene lookup returns CDR1 SGDLS and CDR2 YYNGEE. Losses at the gene ends were 4 bases for V and 6 bases for J; bases not matched to a gene: 5. The CDR3 loop is CASSIGTGGSEQYF. CDR3 coding DNA: TGTGCCAGCAGCATCGGGACAGGGGGCTCCGAGCAGTACTTC.

The chain combines TRBV2 with TRBJ2-3, with 7 positions matching TRBD2. CDR1 is SNHLY and CDR2 is FYNNEI in the germline V gene. This CDR3 comprises 15 residues. Losses at the gene ends were 1 base for V and 4 bases for J; bases not matched to a gene: 5. CDR3 residues: CASSEERDSSDTQYF. DNA for the CDR3: TGTGCCAGCAGTGAAGAGCGGGATAGTTCAGATACGCAGTATTTT.

CDR3 sequence reads: CASSLSGEQFF. The DNA of the CDR3 is TGTGCCAGCAGCTTAAGCGGAGAGCAGTTCTTC. This chain uses TRBV11-3 with TRBJ2-1, with a possible D match to TRBD2 (5 bases). V lost 2 bases to trimming and J lost 10 bases, with 6 bases between them. The CDR3 spans 11 residues. The germline CDR1 and CDR2 sequences are SGHNT and YENEEA.

The V call is TRBV5-6, the J call TRBJ1-1, with D perhaps matching TRBD1 (5 bases). The germline CDR1 and CDR2 sequences are SGHDT and YYEEEE. This CDR3 is built from 19 residues. V lost 0 bases to trimming and J lost 0 bases, with 21 bases between them. CDR3 amino acids: CASSLVKWWGRAMNTEAFF. The CDR3 DNA follows: TGTGCCAGCAGCTTGGTTAAGTGGTGGGGCAGGGCCATGAACACTGAAGCTTTCTTT.

V usage is TRBV9 and J usage is TRBJ2-5; 12 bases match TRBD2. Germline CDR1 SGDLS, CDR2 YYNGEE. The CDR3 runs 16 residues. V gave up 4 bases and J gave up 5 bases; unmatched junction bases: 9. CDR3 in amino acids: CASSPRLAGGQETQYF. CDR3 coding DNA: TGTGCCAGCAGCCCCCGTCTAGCGGGGGGGCAGGAGACCCAGTACTTC.

V and J are TRBV15 and TRBJ2-7; 12 positions agree with TRBD2. V was clipped by 6 bases and J by 5 bases; unmatched bases: 2. Germline CDR1 is LNHNV and CDR2 is YYDKDF (reference sequence). This CDR3 contains 13 residues. CDR3: CATRGLAGNEQYF. The CDR3 bases are TGTGCCACCAGAGGACTAGCGGGAAACGAGCAGTACTTC.

The rearrangement links TRBV28 to TRBJ2-3; TRBD1 aligns across 7 bases. CDR1 and CDR2 from the germline V gene are MDHEN and SYDVKM. With V trimmed by 2 bases and J by 2 bases, 4 bases remained unmatched. The CDR3 is made up of 15 amino acids. The CDR3 DNA reads as TGTGCCAGCAGTTTACTTGACAGGGCCACAGATACGCAGTATTTT. Its translation: CASSLLDRATDTQYF. Full variable domain (outside the CDR3, taken from reference TRBV28 and TRBJ2-3): DVKVTQSSRYLVKRTGEKVFLECVQDMDHENMFWYRQDPGLGLRLIYFSYDVKMKEKGDIPEGYSVSREKKERFSLILESASTNQTSMYLCASSLLDRATDTQYFGPGTRLTVL.

This chain uses TRBV10-3 with TRBJ2-3, with a possible D match to TRBD2 (6 bases). The CDR3 contains 14 residues. Trimming left V 6 bases short and J 3 bases short, with 13 bases between. CDR1 is ENHRY and CDR2 is SYGVKD in the germline V gene. This chain's CDR3 is CAIRSAGATDTQYF. CDR3 DNA sequence: TGTGCCATCAGATCAGCGGGTGCTACAGATACGCAGTATTTT.

The CDR3 DNA sequence: TGTGCCAGCAGTAGCGGGAGGAACACCGGGGAGCTGTTTTTT. This codes for CASSSGRNTGELFF. The chain is built from TRBV6-1 and TRBJ2-2; 8 nucleotides match TRBD2. The V gene end was trimmed by 5 bases and the J gene end by 1 base; junction bases not matched to a gene: 0. Germline-derived CDR1 and CDR2 are MNHNS and SASEGT. The CDR3 consists of 14 residues.

The sample holds one count of this clone. This chain joins TRBV9 and TRBJ2-1, with TRBD2 matching over 9 bases. Per the germline V gene, CDR1 is SGDLS and CDR2 is YYNGEE. With 0 bases clipped from V and 7 bases from J, the junction kept 5 bases outside the gene matches. This CDR3 has 15 residues. The CDR3 here is CASSVEASGKNEQFF. The CDR3 nucleotides read TGTGCCAGCAGCGTAGAGGCTAGCGGGAAGAATGAGCAGTTCTTC. Filled out from reference TRBV9 and TRBJ2-1, the complete variable domain reads DSGVTQTPKHLITATGQRVTLRCSPRSGDLSVYWYQQSLDQGLQFLIQYYNGEERAKGNILERFSAQQFPDLHSELNLSSLELGDSALYFCASSVEASGKNEQFFGPGTRLTVL.

The chain uses TRBV7-2 and TRBJ2-1; 10 bases match TRBD2. The ends lost 7 bases at V and 1 base at J; junction bases unmatched: 13. CDR1 SGHTA and CDR2 FQGNSA come from the germline V gene. This CDR3 is 18 amino acids long. The CDR3: CASKGASGGARSYNEQFF. CDR3 coding DNA: TGTGCCAGCAAGGGGGCGAGCGGGGGGGCCAGATCCTACAATGAGCAGTTCTTC.

This chain links TRBV19 with TRBJ2-3; 9 bases are a match to TRBD2. The V and J ends lost 3 bases and 1 base, in that order; junction bases with no gene match: 2. Germline lookup yields CDR1 LNHDA and CDR2 SQIVND (reference sequence). The CDR3 extends over 15 amino acids. CDR3 in amino acids: CASSISGSGTDTQYF. The CDR3 bases are TGTGCCAGTAGTATTAGCGGGAGTGGCACAGATACGCAGTATTTT.

The chain joins TRBV7-2 to TRBJ1-2; possibly TRBD1 for D (6 bases). The ends were cut back, 4 bases at V and 5 bases at J, with 11 bases in the middle. Germline V gives CDR1 SGHTA, CDR2 FQGNSA. CDR3 size: 13 residues. The CDR3 nucleotides are TGTGCCAGCAGCTACCAGGGGATATATGGCTACACCTTC. This codes for CASSYQGIYGYTF.

The chain recombines TRBV19 with TRBJ2-7, with TRBD2 identical over 8 bases. CDR1 is LNHDA, CDR2 SQIVND, per germline (reference sequence). Trimming at V came to 1 base and at J to 3 bases, leaving 8 bases not matched to a gene. The CDR3 loop spans 16 amino acids. CDR3 loop: CASSIGGGLAGYEQYF. CDR3 sequence (DNA): TGTGCCAGTAGTATAGGGGGGGGGCTAGCGGGCTACGAGCAGTACTTC.

V and J are TRBV10-1 and TRBJ2-7; 8 positions agree with TRBD2. This CDR3 has 13 residues. The ends lost 7 bases at V and 3 bases at J; junction bases unmatched: 5. Germline CDR1 and CDR2: WNHNN and SYGVQD (reference sequence). The CDR3 DNA is TGCGCCAGCAAAACCGGGGGGGGCTACGAGCAGTACTTC. Translated, it gives CASKTGGGYEQYF.

The chain is built from TRBV9 and TRBJ1-3, with D maybe TRBD1 (6 bases). Germline V gene sequence: CDR1 SGDLS, CDR2 YYNGEE. The CDR3 runs 15 residues. V lost 0 bases and J lost 4, with 11 bases in between. The CDR3 DNA reads TGTGCCAGCAGCGTAGAACCCCAGGGGGGAAACACCATATATTTT. It codes for CASSVEPQGGNTIYF.